This paragraph covers one T cell receptor (beta chain) sequence. This sample is drawn from a study of CD8 T cells in ankylosing spondylitis. V gave up 5 bases and J gave up 6 bases; unmatched junction bases: 10. CDR3 size: 15 residues. TCRdb reanalysed the 5' RACE reads using MiXCR and keeps one entry per CDR3 protein. The sample comprises approximately 28,000 distinct CDR3 sequences, approximately 7.9% of which are singletons, and nearly 30% rests with the top ten. This receptor was taken from a male donor with ankylosing spondylitis or in good health (not recorded which). This rearrangement joins TRBV12-3 or TRBV12-4 to TRBJ2-4; TRBD1 agrees at 7 bases. What was sequenced was blood. The CDR3 is CASSNLQGGVNIQYF. In DNA form, the CDR3 reads TGTGCCAGCAGTAACCTACAAGGGGGCGTAAACATTCAGTACTTC.